Listed below are T cell receptor beta chains from one sample, sequenced in a study of cytomegalovirus exposure and HLA in healthy donors. Assay: immunoSEQ multiplex PCR; the TCRdb copy retains only in-frame clones and omits some. The sample holds 100,000 to 120,000 clones; around four fifths are singletons and the top ten take roughly 2.9%. Sequenced material: PBMCs. These TCRs come from a woman aged 60 to 75 in good health and CMV-seropositive. Each CDR3 is given with its conserved first and last residue. A D gene is named only where the DNA matches it firmly. Where a row states a size, it is once, few, many or the class of an expanded clone; other rows omit it.

V gene: TRBV9
D gene: NA
J gene: TRBJ2-2
clone size: NA
CDR3 protein: CASTRSGELFF
CDR3 DNA: TGTGCCAGCACCAGATCCGGGGAGCTGTTTTTT

V gene: TRBV4-1
D gene: NA
J gene: TRBJ2-7
clone size: NA
CDR3 protein: CASSQEPGAYEQYF
CDR3 DNA: TGCGCCAGCAGCCAAGAACCAGGGGCCTACGAGCAGTACTTC

V gene: TRBV7-2
D gene: NA
J gene: TRBJ2-3
clone size: NA
CDR3 protein: CASSSNRADTQYF
CDR3 DNA: TGTGCCAGCAGCTCGAACAGGGCGGATACGCAGTATTTT

V gene: TRBV5-1
D gene: TRBD2
J gene: TRBJ2-1
clone size: NA
CDR3 protein: CASSLESSGTSYNEQFF
CDR3 DNA: TGCGCCAGCAGCTTGGAATCTAGCGGGACATCCTACAATGAGCAGTTCTTC

V gene: TRBV4-2
D gene: NA
J gene: TRBJ1-2
clone size: NA
CDR3 protein: CASSQDLQGGYGYTF
CDR3 DNA: TGTGCCAGCAGCCAAGACCTTCAGGGAGGCTATGGCTACACCTTC

V gene: TRBV6-5
D gene: TRBD2
J gene: TRBJ2-1
clone size: NA
CDR3 protein: CASSPRTSGNNEQFF
CDR3 DNA: TGTGCCAGCAGTCCCCGGACTAGCGGAAACAATGAGCAGTTCTTC

V gene: TRBV19
D gene: NA
J gene: TRBJ2-6
clone size: NA
CDR3 protein: CATAKSGAPGANVLTF
CDR3 DNA: TGTGCCACCGCGAAGTCAGGGGCGCCTGGGGCCAACGTCCTGACTTTC

V gene: TRBV7-2
D gene: TRBD2
J gene: TRBJ2-7
clone size: NA
CDR3 protein: CASSLDTLAGAYEQYF
CDR3 DNA: TGTGCCAGCAGCTTAGACACGCTAGCGGGTGCATACGAGCAGTACTTC

V gene: TRBV7-2
D gene: NA
J gene: TRBJ1-2
clone size: NA
CDR3 protein: CASRPWEAGYGYTF
CDR3 DNA: TGTGCCAGCAGGCCATGGGAGGCTGGGTATGGCTACACCTTC

V gene: TRBV13
D gene: NA
J gene: TRBJ2-7
clone size: NA
CDR3 protein: CASSLELGGSSEQYF
CDR3 DNA: TGTGCCAGCAGCTTAGAACTAGGGGGATCCAGCGAGCAGTACTTC

V gene: TRBV5-1
D gene: TRBD2
J gene: TRBJ2-3
clone size: NA
CDR3 protein: CASSGDSGTSGYTDTQYF
CDR3 DNA: TGCGCCAGCAGCGGAGACTCCGGGACTAGCGGTTATACAGATACGCAGTATTTT

V gene: TRBV9
D gene: TRBD2
J gene: TRBJ2-7
clone size: few
CDR3 protein: CASSPSSGSRWDEQYF
CDR3 DNA: TGTGCCAGCAGCCCATCTAGCGGGAGTAGGTGGGACGAGCAGTACTTC

V gene: TRBV28
D gene: NA
J gene: TRBJ1-2
clone size: NA
CDR3 protein: CASSQTADYGYTF
CDR3 DNA: TGTGCCAGCAGCCAGACAGCTGATTATGGCTACACCTTC

V gene: TRBV4-2
D gene: TRBD2
J gene: TRBJ2-1
clone size: NA
CDR3 protein: CASSQIAGEVWNEQFF
CDR3 DNA: TGTGCCAGCAGCCAAATAGCGGGAGAAGTTTGGAATGAGCAGTTCTTC

V gene: TRBV5-1
D gene: NA
J gene: TRBJ1-1
clone size: NA
CDR3 protein: CASSLVRDTEAFF
CDR3 DNA: TGCGCCAGCAGCTTGGTACGGGACACTGAAGCTTTCTTT

V gene: TRBV18
D gene: NA
J gene: TRBJ2-5
clone size: once
CDR3 protein: CASSPRVATQETQYF
CDR3 DNA: TGTGCCAGCTCACCCCGGGTAGCGACACAAGAGACCCAGTACTTC

V gene: TRBV5-6
D gene: TRBD2
J gene: TRBJ2-1
clone size: NA
CDR3 protein: CASRYLAGGPVNEQFF
CDR3 DNA: TGTGCCAGCAGATACCTAGCGGGAGGGCCGGTCAATGAGCAGTTCTTC

V gene: TRBV10-3
D gene: NA
J gene: TRBJ1-1
clone size: NA
CDR3 protein: CAISEGRLTRRTEAFF
CDR3 DNA: TGTGCCATCAGTGAGGGCAGGCTAACTAGGCGCACTGAAGCTTTCTTT

V gene: TRBV18
D gene: NA
J gene: TRBJ2-1
clone size: once
CDR3 protein: CASSPQGYSYNEQFF
CDR3 DNA: TGTGCCAGCTCACCCCAGGGTTACTCCTACAATGAGCAGTTCTTC

V gene: TRBV29-1
D gene: NA
J gene: TRBJ1-5
clone size: NA
CDR3 protein: CSVGGYSNQPQHF
CDR3 DNA: TGCAGCGTTGGAGGTTATAGCAATCAGCCCCAGCATTTT

V gene: TRBV9
D gene: TRBD2
J gene: TRBJ2-1
clone size: NA
CDR3 protein: CASSVVASGRAFEQFF
CDR3 DNA: TGTGCCAGCAGCGTAGTAGCTAGCGGGAGGGCCTTTGAGCAGTTCTTC

V gene: TRBV7-2
D gene: TRBD2
J gene: TRBJ2-7
clone size: NA
CDR3 protein: CASSSPGLAYEQYF
CDR3 DNA: TGTGCCAGCAGCTCACCGGGACTAGCCTACGAGCAGTACTTC

V gene: TRBV2
D gene: TRBD1
J gene: TRBJ1-4
clone size: NA
CDR3 protein: CASSYRGRNPHEKLFF
CDR3 DNA: TGTGCCAGCAGTTACAGGGGACGAAACCCACATGAAAAACTGTTTTTT

V gene: TRBV14
D gene: TRBD2
J gene: TRBJ2-7
clone size: NA
CDR3 protein: CASSPSRGSGSLYEQYF
CDR3 DNA: TGTGCCAGCAGTCCAAGCAGGGGTAGCGGGAGCCTCTACGAGCAGTACTTC

V gene: TRBV13
D gene: TRBD1
J gene: TRBJ2-3
clone size: NA
CDR3 protein: CASILLGQGDLDTQYF
CDR3 DNA: TGTGCCAGCATCCTACTGGGACAGGGAGATCTAGATACGCAGTATTTT

V gene: TRBV2
D gene: NA
J gene: TRBJ1-2
clone size: NA
CDR3 protein: CASREFFANYGYTF
CDR3 DNA: TGTGCCAGCAGGGAGTTTTTTGCTAACTATGGCTACACCTTC

V gene: TRBV6-5
D gene: NA
J gene: TRBJ1-5
clone size: NA
CDR3 protein: CASRRGGTGQPQHF
CDR3 DNA: TGTGCCAGCAGGAGGGGGGGGACGGGACAGCCCCAGCATTTT

V gene: TRBV30
D gene: NA
J gene: TRBJ2-2
clone size: NA
CDR3 protein: CAWSATLAPGELFF
CDR3 DNA: TGTGCCTGGAGCGCGACCTTAGCTCCCGGGGAGCTGTTTTTT

V gene: TRBV5-5
D gene: NA
J gene: TRBJ1-2
clone size: few
CDR3 protein: CASSAGGDGYTF
CDR3 DNA: TGTGCCAGCAGCGCCGGAGGCGATGGCTACACCTTC

V gene: TRBV9
D gene: NA
J gene: TRBJ1-1
clone size: NA
CDR3 protein: CASSVGNRKNTEAFF
CDR3 DNA: TGTGCCAGCAGCGTAGGAAACAGGAAGAACACTGAAGCTTTCTTT

V gene: TRBV4-1
D gene: TRBD1
J gene: TRBJ1-1
clone size: NA
CDR3 protein: CASSQKRGQDTEAFF
CDR3 DNA: TGCGCCAGCAGCCAAAAAAGGGGGCAAGATACTGAAGCTTTCTTT

V gene: TRBV19
D gene: TRBD1
J gene: TRBJ1-1
clone size: NA
CDR3 protein: CASSGGQGGTEAFF
CDR3 DNA: TGTGCCAGTAGTGGCGGACAGGGTGGCACTGAAGCTTTCTTT

V gene: TRBV28
D gene: TRBD1
J gene: TRBJ1-2
clone size: NA
CDR3 protein: CASGTQGLYGYTF
CDR3 DNA: TGTGCCAGCGGGACACAGGGGCTGTATGGCTACACCTTC

V gene: TRBV7-3
D gene: TRBD2
J gene: TRBJ2-1
clone size: NA
CDR3 protein: CASSKLAAQYNEQFF
CDR3 DNA: TGTGCCAGCAGCAAACTAGCGGCACAATACAATGAGCAGTTCTTC

V gene: TRBV19
D gene: TRBD2
J gene: TRBJ2-3
clone size: NA
CDR3 protein: CASSIGLAASTDTQYF
CDR3 DNA: TGTGCCAGTAGTATAGGGCTAGCGGCTAGCACAGATACGCAGTATTTT

V gene: TRBV29-1
D gene: TRBD2
J gene: TRBJ2-1
clone size: NA
CDR3 protein: CSAGGTSDEQFF
CDR3 DNA: TGCAGCGCTGGGGGGACTAGCGATGAGCAGTTCTTC

V gene: TRBV5-8
D gene: NA
J gene: TRBJ2-5
clone size: once
CDR3 protein: CASSSSRQETQYF
CDR3 DNA: TGTGCCAGCAGCTCGAGCAGGCAAGAGACCCAGTACTTC

V gene: TRBV11-2
D gene: TRBD2
J gene: TRBJ2-7
clone size: NA
CDR3 protein: CASSGLSSGRQEQYF
CDR3 DNA: TGTGCCAGCAGCGGACTAAGTAGCGGGAGGCAAGAGCAGTACTTC

V gene: TRBV6-5
D gene: TRBD2
J gene: TRBJ2-7
clone size: NA
CDR3 protein: CASSKTSDSYEQYF
CDR3 DNA: TGTGCCAGCAGCAAAACTAGCGACTCCTACGAGCAGTACTTC

V gene: TRBV6-5
D gene: TRBD2
J gene: TRBJ2-7
clone size: medium-sized
CDR3 protein: CASSYSLAGAYEQYF
CDR3 DNA: TGTGCCAGCAGTTACTCTTTGGCGGGGGCCTACGAGCAGTACTTC

V gene: TRBV5-6
D gene: NA
J gene: TRBJ1-2
clone size: NA
CDR3 protein: CASMSQGQPANYGYTF
CDR3 DNA: TGTGCCAGCATGAGTCAGGGACAACCAGCTAACTATGGCTACACCTTC

V gene: TRBV6-4
D gene: NA
J gene: TRBJ1-2
clone size: few
CDR3 protein: CASSDGRSVGGYTF
CDR3 DNA: TGTGCCAGCAGTGACGGTCGGTCCGTCGGGGGCTACACCTTC

V gene: TRBV18
D gene: NA
J gene: TRBJ1-1
clone size: NA
CDR3 protein: CASSPSEGGFLNTEAFF
CDR3 DNA: TGTGCCAGCTCACCTAGCGAAGGGGGTTTTTTGAACACTGAAGCTTTCTTT

V gene: TRBV11-2
D gene: TRBD1
J gene: TRBJ2-7
clone size: few
CDR3 protein: CASSRRDRGASYEQYF
CDR3 DNA: TGTGCCAGCAGCCGCCGGGACAGGGGGGCCTCCTACGAGCAGTACTTC

V gene: TRBV2
D gene: NA
J gene: TRBJ1-5
clone size: once
CDR3 protein: CASSDGKRKGNQPQHF
CDR3 DNA: TGTGCCAGCAGTGACGGCAAGCGGAAAGGCAATCAGCCCCAGCATTTT

V gene: TRBV19
D gene: NA
J gene: TRBJ1-5
clone size: NA
CDR3 protein: CASRRIRNQPQHF
CDR3 DNA: TGTGCCAGTAGGCGCATACGGAATCAGCCCCAGCATTTT